This T cell receptor beta chain was obtained from a study of CD8+ T cells in alopecia areata. Treatment meaning: oral pan-JAK inhibitor, 5-10 mg twice daily. Study-level findings and limits: During tofacitinib treatment, many expanded lesional clones remained in scalp and blood. For lesional scalp, especially alopecia totalis/universalis, clonality was higher than in normal scalp. Administration of tofacitinib significantly diminished scalp clonality and expanded CD8+ clones within the top 100. Normal skin's resident alphabeta T cells are sequenced alongside lesional scalp T cells.

Remarks on this clone: Its antigen is still unknown.

Looked up from germline, CDR1 is SQVTM and CDR2 is ANQGSEA. This CDR3 region has 14 residues. The junction had 9 bases not matched to a gene; V was cut back by 2 bases and J by 5 bases. Sequencing used cDNA as its template, made by extracting RNA and reverse transcribing it. Data came from immunoSEQ multiplex PCR; TCRdb stores just in-frame clones and leaves some out. Of approximately 170,000 clones detected, around three fifths appear once; the ten largest clones hold 13% to 15%. The sample in question was CD4+ T cells sorted from blood, obtained at week 24, from a patient treated with tofacitinib. The rearrangement links TRBV29-1 to TRBJ2-7; 7 bases map to TRBD2. The TCR comes from a human donor with alopecia areata. Here the CDR3 reads CSVESGGRVDEQYF. The CDR3 DNA sequence: TGCAGCGTTGAATCCGGGGGGAGGGTGGACGAGCAGTACTTC.